Below are 27 T cell receptor beta chains sequenced from a single sample in a study of cytomegalovirus exposure and HLA in healthy donors. TCRdb's copy holds only in-frame clones and misses some; the assay was immunoSEQ multiplex PCR. The table has 55,000 to 70,000 clones, roughly nine tenths seen once. Sequenced input: PBMCs. The receptors originated from a woman aged 25 to 39 in good health and CMV-seronegative.

The chain uses TRBV27 and TRBJ2-1; 8 positions match TRBD1. Per germline, CDR1 MNHEY and CDR2 SMNVEV (reference sequence). V lost 7 bases to trimming and J lost 4 bases; unmatched junction nucleotides: 12. There are 16 residues in the CDR3. The CDR3 DNA reads TGTGCCAGCACCCGGGTCGACAGGGGCATATACAATGAGCAGTTCTTC. Protein product: CASTRVDRGIYNEQFF.

The genes are TRBV7-9 and TRBJ2-3; TRBD2 agrees at 12 bases. Germline loops: CDR1 SEHNR, CDR2 FQNEAQ (reference sequence). The CDR3 covers 16 residues. Trimming removed 5 bases from V and 1 base from J; junction bases left unmatched: 4. The CDR3 protein is CASSTRTSGGTDTQYF. CDR3 nucleotide sequence: TGTGCCAGCAGCACACGGACTAGCGGGGGCACAGATACGCAGTATTTT.

The sample holds a few counts of this clone. V is TRBV6-4 and J is TRBJ2-3, with a tentative D call TRBD1 (6 bases). Germline assignment: CDR1 MRHNA and CDR2 SNTAGT. This CDR3 has 15 amino acids. V was pared by 0 bases and J by 1 base, with 8 bases between. As DNA, the CDR3 is TGTGCCAGCAGTGACTCTGAGGGGGGCACAGATACGCAGTATTTT. It encodes CASSDSEGGTDTQYF.

In the case of this clone: This sample also contains other DNA sequences that code for the same CDR3. This chain joins TRBV9 and TRBJ2-1; TRBD1 aligns across 8 bases. The ends lost 0 bases at V and 9 bases at J; junction bases unmatched: 2. The CDR3 loop spans 13 amino acids. CDR1 and CDR2 from the germline V gene are SGDLS and YYNGEE. The CDR3 coding sequence is TGTGCCAGCAGCGTAGAAACAGGGGGTGAGCAGTTCTTC. It yields the protein CASSVETGGEQFF. The full variable domain, completed using reference TRBV9 and TRBJ2-1, is DSGVTQTPKHLITATGQRVTLRCSPRSGDLSVYWYQQSLDQGLQFLIQYYNGEERAKGNILERFSAQQFPDLHSELNLSSLELGDSALYFCASSVETGGEQFFGPGTRLTVL.

J is TRBJ2-2 and V is TRBV7-9; 10 nucleotides line up with TRBD2. V lost 6 bases to trimming and J lost 4 bases; unmatched junction nucleotides: 11. This CDR3 has 17 residues. Germline V CDR1 and CDR2: SEHNR, FQNEAQ (reference sequence). This CDR3 is CASRPSGSYSSTGELFF. CDR3 DNA: TGTGCCAGCAGGCCTAGCGGGAGCTATTCAAGCACCGGGGAGCTGTTTTTT.

CDR3 protein: CAWSGNIYNEQFF. CDR3 in DNA: TGTGCCTGGAGCGGGAACATCTACAATGAGCAGTTCTTC. The chain combines TRBV30 with TRBJ2-1; D may be TRBD2 (5 bases). Trimming pared 3 bases from V and 3 bases from J, leaving 9 bases between. The germline V gene has CDR1 GTSNPN and CDR2 SVGIG (reference sequence). CDR3 length equals 13 residues.

The J gene is TRBJ2-7, the V gene TRBV6-1; D perhaps matches TRBD2 (6 bases). V gave up 5 bases and J gave up 6 bases, with 11 bases separating them. The CDR3 has 12 amino acids. Germline values: CDR1 MNHNS, CDR2 SASEGT. The CDR3 nucleotides are TGTGCCAGCAGTACGGCTAGCGCCGAGCAGTACTTC. Its translation: CASSTASAEQYF.

This rearrangement joins TRBV19 to TRBJ2-5, with 8 bases identical to TRBD2. The germline CDR1 and CDR2 sequences are LNHDA and SQIVND (reference sequence). CDR3 length equals 14 residues. V lost 2 bases and J lost 7; bases outside the gene matches: 6. The CDR3 DNA follows: TGTGCCAGTAGTATAAGCGGGAGCCGGGCGACCCAGTACTTC. Protein sequence: CASSISGSRATQYF.

This chain uses TRBV25-1 with TRBJ2-7; 8 positions agree with TRBD1. This CDR3 is 15 amino acids long. Germline CDR1 is MGHDK and CDR2 is SYGVNS. V shed 4 bases, J shed 3 bases, and the junction held 8 bases outside the gene matches. The CDR3 loop is CASSVPGQAVYEQYF. As DNA, the CDR3 is TGTGCCAGCAGTGTCCCGGGACAGGCCGTCTACGAGCAGTACTTC.

CDR3 nucleotides: TGTGCCAGCAGCCGAATCCCGGGACTAGGGTCAAATGAGCAGTTCTTC. Encoded protein: CASSRIPGLGSNEQFF. V is TRBV5-4 and J is TRBJ2-1; the match to TRBD2 covers 8 bases. This CDR3 has 16 amino acids. Germline CDR1 and CDR2: SGHNT and YYREEE (reference sequence). J was trimmed by 7 bases and V by 4 bases; bases with no gene match: 13.

The rearrangement joins TRBV6-5 to TRBJ1-1, with D unclear. The CDR3 runs to 16 residues. Germline CDR1 MNHEY, CDR2 SVGAGI. The ends were cut back, 2 bases at V and 1 base at J, with 14 bases in the middle. The CDR3 sequence: CASSYDQARSNTEAFF. In DNA, the CDR3 is TGTGCCAGCAGTTACGATCAGGCCCGATCGAACACTGAAGCTTTCTTT.

This clone has just one count. V usage is TRBV10-3 and J usage is TRBJ1-2, with D unclear. Germline lookup yields CDR1 ENHRY and CDR2 SYGVKD. This CDR3 comprises 12 residues. V gave up 9 bases and J gave up 1 base, with 9 bases separating them. This CDR3 reads CAISRDNYGYTF. CDR3 in DNA: TGTGCCATTTCTCGGGATAACTATGGCTACACCTTC.

The V call is TRBV18, the J call TRBJ2-2, with D perhaps TRBD2 (5 bases). This CDR3 is built from 16 residues. The V gene's germline CDR1 is KGHSH and CDR2 LQKENI. Deletions cut 6 bases from V and 6 bases from J, with 20 bases between. The CDR3 sequence: CASSPAPGIGAGELFF. CDR3 nucleotide sequence: TGTGCCAGCTCGCCGGCCCCCGGGATCGGCGCCGGGGAGCTGTTTTTT.

Only one count was recorded for this clone. V and J are TRBV5-1 and TRBJ2-3; perhaps TRBD1 as D (6 bases). CDR1 and CDR2 (germline): SGHRS, YFSETQ. The CDR3 length is 16 residues. V was trimmed by 1 base and J by 6 bases, leaving 18 bases between them. The CDR3 loop is CASSLFVQGLSDTQYF. In DNA, the CDR3 is TGCGCCAGCAGCTTGTTTGTCCAGGGGTTGAGCGATACGCAGTATTTT.

The chain employs TRBV6-5 and TRBJ2-7; tentative D call: TRBD2 (5 bases). CDR1 is MNHEY and CDR2 is SVGAGI in the germline V gene. This CDR3 contains 13 residues. V was trimmed by 4 bases and J by 3 bases, leaving 10 bases between them. This CDR3 reads CASSLLEDYEQYF. The CDR3 DNA follows: TGTGCCAGCAGTTTGTTGGAGGACTACGAGCAGTACTTC.

The rearrangement joins TRBV7-8 to TRBJ1-2; D gene uncertain. V shed 5 bases and J shed 8 bases, with 18 bases lying between them. The CDR3 is 14 amino acids. Per germline, CDR1 SGHVS and CDR2 FQNEAQ. The CDR3 DNA is TGTGCCAGCAGCCAGACTAGGACGGGTTACGGCTACACCTTC. Protein product: CASSQTRTGYGYTF. Full variable domain (remainder filled in from reference TRBV7-8 and TRBJ1-2): GAGVSQSPRYKVAKRGQDVALRCDPISGHVSLFWYQQALGQGPEFLTYFQNEAQLDKSGLPSDRFFAERPEGSVSTLKIQRTQQEDSAVYLCASSQTRTGYGYTFGSGTRLTVV.

The CDR3 bases are TGTGCCAGCACTCTGCGGGGGAAAGAGACCCAGTACTTC. Translation: CASTLRGKETQYF. The V gene is TRBV28, the J gene TRBJ2-5; 7 bases are a match to TRBD2. The germline gives CDR1 MDHEN, CDR2 SYDVKM. J was trimmed by 3 bases and V by 7 bases; bases with no gene match: 5. This CDR3 is 13 amino acids long.

This clone was picked up one time. This sequence joins TRBV2 and TRBJ2-6; D uncertain. The CDR3 loop spans 14 amino acids. The V gene lost 4 bases and the J gene lost 1 base, with 5 bases spanning the gap. CDR1 is SNHLY, CDR2 FYNNEI, per germline. The CDR3 sequence: CASSVQSGANVLTF. The CDR3 bases are TGTGCCAGCAGTGTCCAGTCTGGGGCCAACGTCCTGACTTTC. Supplemented by reference TRBV2 and TRBJ2-6, the full variable domain reads EPEVTQTPSHQVTQMGQEVILRCVPISNHLYFYWYRQILGQKVEFLVSFYNNEISEKSEIFDDQFSVERPDGSNFTLKIRSTKLEDSAMYFCASSVQSGANVLTFGAGSRLTVL.

This chain joins TRBV19 and TRBJ2-7; 11 bases agree with TRBD2. Per the germline V gene, CDR1 is LNHDA and CDR2 is SQIVND (reference sequence). This CDR3 spans 16 amino acids. With V trimmed by 8 bases and J by 1 base, 10 bases remained unmatched. The CDR3, as DNA: TGTGCCAGTGCTGCTCCCGGGACTAGCGGTTCCTACGAGCAGTACTTC. Protein sequence: CASAAPGTSGSYEQYF.

The chain combines TRBV5-6 with TRBJ1-5, with a possible D match to TRBD1 (5 bases). The germline CDR1 and CDR2 sequences are SGHDT and YYEEEE. V dropped 4 bases and J dropped 4 bases, with 12 bases sitting between them. The CDR3 is 14 amino acids. The DNA for the CDR3 is TGTGCCAGCAGCCGGCGGGGGTCAAATCAGCCCCAGCATTTT. This codes for CASSRRGSNQPQHF.

The chain couples TRBV9 to TRBJ2-2; 11 nucleotides line up with TRBD1. CDR1 is SGDLS and CDR2 is YYNGEE in the germline V gene. V gave up 0 bases and J gave up 5 bases; unmatched junction bases: 3. The CDR3 consists of 16 residues. The CDR3 nucleotides read TGTGCCAGCAGCGTAGTGGACAGGGGGCGAACCGGGGAGCTGTTTTTT. Protein product: CASSVVDRGRTGELFF. The full variable domain, its missing parts supplied by reference TRBV9 and TRBJ2-2, is DSGVTQTPKHLITATGQRVTLRCSPRSGDLSVYWYQQSLDQGLQFLIQYYNGEERAKGNILERFSAQQFPDLHSELNLSSLELGDSALYFCASSVVDRGRTGELFFGEGSRLTVL.

This rearrangement joins TRBV6-6 to TRBJ1-3, with a weak D call TRBD1 (5 bases). CDR3 length equals 15 residues. Germline loops: CDR1 MNHNY, CDR2 SVGAGI (reference sequence). The V and J ends lost 7 bases and 0 bases respectively, with 13 bases between them. The DNA of the CDR3 is TGTGCCAGCACCACTCGAAGGGGCTCTGGAAACACCATATATTTT. It specifies CASTTRRGSGNTIYF.

The J gene is TRBJ2-7, the V gene TRBV2; D not certain. The germline V and J ends were trimmed by 6 bases and 3 bases, with 9 bases remaining between them. The CDR3 extends over 12 amino acids. Germline CDR1 reads SNHLY; CDR2 reads FYNNEI. This chain's CDR3 is CASSLTGYEQYF. CDR3 bases: TGTGCCAGCAGCCTCACCGGCTACGAGCAGTACTTC.

The chain links TRBV27 to TRBJ1-2, with 10 bases matching TRBD1. The junction had 3 bases not matched to a gene; V was cut back by 5 bases and J by 0 bases. Germline-derived CDR1 and CDR2 are MNHEY and SMNVEV (reference sequence). The CDR3 totals 15 residues. In nucleotides, the CDR3 is TGTGCCAGCAGTCCTGGGACAGGGGCTAACTATGGCTACACCTTC. Its protein product is CASSPGTGANYGYTF.

CDR3 loop: CASSLSGPYEQYF. The DNA of the CDR3 is TGTGCCAGCAGCTTGAGCGGACCCTACGAGCAGTACTTC. The V call is TRBV7-9, the J call TRBJ2-7, with a tentative D call TRBD2 (5 bases). Germline CDR1 and CDR2: SEHNR and FQNEAQ (reference sequence). V was clipped by 3 bases and J by 2 bases, with 8 bases between them. The CDR3 is made up of 13 amino acids.

The CDR3 sequence is CASSQELRDTFNTDTQYF. DNA of the CDR3: TGCGCCAGCAGCCAAGAATTACGGGACACGTTTAACACAGATACGCAGTATTTT. The rearrangement links TRBV4-3 to TRBJ2-3, with D perhaps TRBD1 (6 bases). Germline V gene sequence: CDR1 LGHNA, CDR2 YSLEER. The CDR3 has 18 amino acids. V shed 0 bases and J shed 2 bases, with 18 bases lying between them.

This clone showed up just once. The rearrangement links TRBV6-5 to TRBJ1-1; a possible D gene is TRBD1 (5 bases). The CDR3 runs 14 residues. Trimming left V 4 bases short and J 1 base short, with 10 bases between. CDR1 MNHEY and CDR2 SVGAGI come from the germline V gene. CDR3 coding DNA: TGTGCCAGCAGTTTCCTCCAGGGGAACACTGAAGCTTTCTTT. Its translation is CASSFLQGNTEAFF.